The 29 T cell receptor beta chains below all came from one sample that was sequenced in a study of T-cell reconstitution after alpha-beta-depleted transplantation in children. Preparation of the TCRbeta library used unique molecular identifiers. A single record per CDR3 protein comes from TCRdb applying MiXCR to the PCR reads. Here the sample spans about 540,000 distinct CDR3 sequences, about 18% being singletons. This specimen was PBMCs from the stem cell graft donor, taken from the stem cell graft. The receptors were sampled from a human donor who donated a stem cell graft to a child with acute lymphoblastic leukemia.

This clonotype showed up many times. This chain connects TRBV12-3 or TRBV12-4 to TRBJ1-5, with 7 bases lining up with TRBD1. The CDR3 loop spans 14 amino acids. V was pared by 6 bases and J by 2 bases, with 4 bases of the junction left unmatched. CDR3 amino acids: CASRRQGGNQPQHF. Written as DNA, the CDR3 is TGTGCCAGCAGGAGACAGGGTGGCAATCAGCCCCAGCATTTT.

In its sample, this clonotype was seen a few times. The DNA for the CDR3 is TGTGCCAGCAGCGTAGATTGGGGGTCCTACGAGCAGTACTTC. Its protein product is CASSVDWGSYEQYF. This chain joins TRBV9 and TRBJ2-7; D possibly matches TRBD1 or TRBD2 (5 bases each). Germline V lookup: CDR1 SGDLS, CDR2 YYNGEE. The V end was cut by 0 bases, the J end by 1 base, with 8 bases between. The CDR3 has 14 amino acids.

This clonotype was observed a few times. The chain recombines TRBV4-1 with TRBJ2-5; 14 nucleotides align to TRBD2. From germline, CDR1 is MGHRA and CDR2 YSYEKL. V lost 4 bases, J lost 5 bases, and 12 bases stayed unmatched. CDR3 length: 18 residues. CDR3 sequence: CASSRSGTSGRGGETQYF. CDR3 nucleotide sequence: TGCGCCAGCAGCCGGTCCGGGACTAGCGGGAGAGGAGGCGAGACCCAGTACTTC.

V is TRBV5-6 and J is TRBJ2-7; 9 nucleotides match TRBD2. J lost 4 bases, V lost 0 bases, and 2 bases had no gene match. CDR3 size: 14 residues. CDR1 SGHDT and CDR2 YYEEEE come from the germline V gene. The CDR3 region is CASSLDTSGYEQYF. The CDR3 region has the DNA TGTGCCAGCAGCTTGGATACTAGCGGGTACGAGCAGTACTTC.

CDR3 nucleotides: TGTGCCAGCAGCTTCGAGGGCTTCGAGCAGTACTTC. Amino acid sequence: CASSFEGFEQYF. This chain uses TRBV4-2 with TRBJ2-7; D possibly corresponds to TRBD2 (5 bases). The CDR3 loop spans 12 amino acids. V gave up 5 bases and J gave up 6 bases, with 11 bases separating them. Germline V gene sequence: CDR1 LGHNA, CDR2 YNFKEQ.

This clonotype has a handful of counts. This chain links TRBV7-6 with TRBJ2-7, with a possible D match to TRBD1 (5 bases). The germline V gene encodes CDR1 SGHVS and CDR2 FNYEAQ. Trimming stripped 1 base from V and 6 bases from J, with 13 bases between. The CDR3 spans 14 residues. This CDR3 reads CASSLEPGLVEQYF. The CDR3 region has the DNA TGTGCCAGCAGCTTAGAGCCAGGGCTAGTCGAGCAGTACTTC.

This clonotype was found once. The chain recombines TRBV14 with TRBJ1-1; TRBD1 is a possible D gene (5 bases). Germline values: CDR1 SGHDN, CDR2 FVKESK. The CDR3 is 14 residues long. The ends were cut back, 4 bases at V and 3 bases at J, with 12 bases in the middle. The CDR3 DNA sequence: TGTGCCAGCAGCCTACTGGGACCGGACACTGAAGCTTTCTTT. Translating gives CASSLLGPDTEAFF. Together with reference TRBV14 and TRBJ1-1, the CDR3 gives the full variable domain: EAGVTQFPSHSVIEKGQTVTLRCDPISGHDNLYWYRRVMGKEIKFLLHFVKESKQDESGMPNNRFLAERTGGTYSTLKVQPAELEDSGVYFCASSLLGPDTEAFFGQGTRLTVV.

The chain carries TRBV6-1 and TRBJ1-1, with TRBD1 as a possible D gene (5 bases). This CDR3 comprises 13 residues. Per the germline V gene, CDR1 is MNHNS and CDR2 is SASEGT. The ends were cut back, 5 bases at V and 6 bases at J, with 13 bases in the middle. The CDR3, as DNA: TGTGCCAGCAGTCCCGGGACCCCCTCTGAAGCTTTCTTT. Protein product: CASSPGTPSEAFF.

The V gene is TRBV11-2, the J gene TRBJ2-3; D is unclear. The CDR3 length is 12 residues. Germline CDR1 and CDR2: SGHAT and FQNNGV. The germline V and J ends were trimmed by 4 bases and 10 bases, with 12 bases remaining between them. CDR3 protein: CASSSLDGAQYF. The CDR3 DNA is TGTGCCAGCAGCTCTTTAGATGGGGCGCAGTATTTT. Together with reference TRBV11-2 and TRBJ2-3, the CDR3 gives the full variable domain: EAGVAQSPRYKIIEKRQSVAFWCNPISGHATLYWYQQILGQGPKLLIQFQNNGVVDDSQLPKDRFSAERLKGVDSTLKIQPAKLEDSAVYLCASSSLDGAQYFGPGTRLTVL.

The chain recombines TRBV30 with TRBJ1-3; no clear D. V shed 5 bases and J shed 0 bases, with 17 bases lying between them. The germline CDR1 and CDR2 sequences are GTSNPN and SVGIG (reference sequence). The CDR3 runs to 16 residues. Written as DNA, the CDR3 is TGTGCCTGGGACGAGTGGACTGGTTTCTCTGGAAACACCATATATTTT. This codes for CAWDEWTGFSGNTIYF.

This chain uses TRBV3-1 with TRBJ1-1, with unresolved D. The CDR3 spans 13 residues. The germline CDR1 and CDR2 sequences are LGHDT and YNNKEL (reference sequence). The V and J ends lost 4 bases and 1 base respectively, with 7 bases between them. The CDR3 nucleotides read TGTGCCAGCAGCCGACTGGGGAACACTGAAGCTTTCTTT. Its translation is CASSRLGNTEAFF.

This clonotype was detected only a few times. The CDR3: CASRPGHAFGNTIYF. The CDR3 DNA reads as TGTGCCAGCAGGCCGGGACATGCGTTTGGAAACACCATATATTTT. The rearrangement joins TRBV12-3 or TRBV12-4 to TRBJ1-3; TRBD1 might be the D (6 bases). CDR3 length equals 15 residues. Between the trimmed V and J ends, which lost 6 bases and 3 bases, there was a span of 15 bases.

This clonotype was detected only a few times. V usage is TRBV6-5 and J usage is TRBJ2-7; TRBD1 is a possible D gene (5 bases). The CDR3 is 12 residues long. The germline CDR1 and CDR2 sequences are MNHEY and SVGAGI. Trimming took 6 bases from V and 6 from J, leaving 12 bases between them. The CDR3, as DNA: TGTGCCAGCAGCCCCGACAGAGGCGAGCAGTACTTC. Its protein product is CASSPDRGEQYF.

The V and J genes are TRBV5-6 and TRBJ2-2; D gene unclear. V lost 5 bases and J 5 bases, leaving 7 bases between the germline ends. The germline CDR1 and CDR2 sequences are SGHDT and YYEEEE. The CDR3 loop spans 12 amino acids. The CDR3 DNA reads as TGTGCCAGCAGGCAGATGACCGGGGAGCTGTTTTTT. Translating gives CASRQMTGELFF.

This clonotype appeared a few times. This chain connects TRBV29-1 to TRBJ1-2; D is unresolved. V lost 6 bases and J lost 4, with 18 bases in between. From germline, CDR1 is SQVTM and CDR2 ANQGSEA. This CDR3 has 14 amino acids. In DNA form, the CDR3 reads TGCAGCGTCTTAGATCCCCAATCATCCTATGGCTACACCTTC. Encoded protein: CSVLDPQSSYGYTF.

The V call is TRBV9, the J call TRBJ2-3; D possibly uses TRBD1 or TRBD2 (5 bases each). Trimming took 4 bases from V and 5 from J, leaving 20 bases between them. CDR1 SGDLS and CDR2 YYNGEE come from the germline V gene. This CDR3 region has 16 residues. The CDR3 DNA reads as TGTGCCAGCAGCTCTCCAGACTGGGGTGGGGGAGATACGCAGTATTTT. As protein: CASSSPDWGGGDTQYF.

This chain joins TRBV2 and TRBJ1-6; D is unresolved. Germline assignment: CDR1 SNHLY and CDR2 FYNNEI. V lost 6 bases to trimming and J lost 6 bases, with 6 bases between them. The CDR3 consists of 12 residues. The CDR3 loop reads CASREINSPLHF. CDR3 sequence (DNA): TGTGCCAGCAGGGAGATTAATTCACCCCTCCACTTT.

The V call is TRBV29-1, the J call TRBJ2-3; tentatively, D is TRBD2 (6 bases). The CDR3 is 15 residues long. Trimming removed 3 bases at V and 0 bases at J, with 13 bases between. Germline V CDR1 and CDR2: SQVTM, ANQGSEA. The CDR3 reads CSVDTSSLSTDTQYF. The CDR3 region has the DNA TGCAGCGTTGATACTAGCTCCCTAAGCACAGATACGCAGTATTTT.

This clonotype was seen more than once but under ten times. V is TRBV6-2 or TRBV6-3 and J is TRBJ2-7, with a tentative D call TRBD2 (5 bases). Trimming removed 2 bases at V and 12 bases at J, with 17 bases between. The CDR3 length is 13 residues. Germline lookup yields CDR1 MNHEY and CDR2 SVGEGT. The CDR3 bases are TGTGCCAGCAGTTACGAGGTTCCTCCGAGGGCGTACTTC. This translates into CASSYEVPPRAYF.

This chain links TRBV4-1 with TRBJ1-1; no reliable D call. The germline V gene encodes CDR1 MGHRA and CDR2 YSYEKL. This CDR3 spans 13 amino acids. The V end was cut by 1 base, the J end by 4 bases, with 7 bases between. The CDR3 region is CASSQGGPTEAFF. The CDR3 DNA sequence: TGCGCCAGCAGCCAAGGAGGGCCCACTGAAGCTTTCTTT.

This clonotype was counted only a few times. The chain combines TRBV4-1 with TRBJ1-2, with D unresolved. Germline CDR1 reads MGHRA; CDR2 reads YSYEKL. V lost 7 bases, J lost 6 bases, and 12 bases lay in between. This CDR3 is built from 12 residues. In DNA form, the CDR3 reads TGCGCCAGCACCCGGGGAGACGATGGCTACACCTTC. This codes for CASTRGDDGYTF.

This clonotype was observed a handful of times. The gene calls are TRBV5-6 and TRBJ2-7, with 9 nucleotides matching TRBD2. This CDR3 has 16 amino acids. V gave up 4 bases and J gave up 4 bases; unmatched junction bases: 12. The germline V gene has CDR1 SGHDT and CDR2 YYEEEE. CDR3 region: CASSGRTSAMRYEQYF. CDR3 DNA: TGTGCCAGCAGCGGCAGGACTAGCGCCATGAGATACGAGCAGTACTTC.

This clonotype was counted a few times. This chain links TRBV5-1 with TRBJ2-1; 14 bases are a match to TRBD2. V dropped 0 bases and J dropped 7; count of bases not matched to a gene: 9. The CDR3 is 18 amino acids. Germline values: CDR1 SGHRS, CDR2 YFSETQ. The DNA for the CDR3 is TGCGCCAGCAGCTTGGCCGTTGTTCGGACTAGCGGGAGGAATGAGCAGTTCTTC. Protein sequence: CASSLAVVRTSGRNEQFF.

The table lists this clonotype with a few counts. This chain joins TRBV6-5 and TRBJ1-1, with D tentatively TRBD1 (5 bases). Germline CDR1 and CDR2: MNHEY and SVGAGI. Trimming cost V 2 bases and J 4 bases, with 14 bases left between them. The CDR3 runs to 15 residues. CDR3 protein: CASSYEAGTTTEAFF. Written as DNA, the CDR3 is TGTGCCAGCAGTTACGAGGCAGGGACGACCACTGAAGCTTTCTTT.

CDR3 sequence (DNA): TGTGCCAGCAGCTTAGTCGGCGGGGGAAGCTCCTACAATGAGCAGTTCTTC. Translation: CASSLVGGGSSYNEQFF. This chain links TRBV7-2 with TRBJ2-1; 7 bases fit TRBD2. CDR1 is SGHTA, CDR2 FQGNSA, per germline. This CDR3 is 17 amino acids long. The J segment lost 0 bases and the V segment lost 1 base, leaving 6 bases of the junction unmatched.

For the CDR3, the DNA is TGTGCCAGCACGGGAGGAGGTACGCAGTATTTT. Translation gives CASTGGGTQYF. V is TRBV12-3 or TRBV12-4 and J is TRBJ2-3; 7 nucleotides agree with TRBD2. The CDR3 has 11 amino acids. The trim removed 7 bases at V and 8 bases at J, leaving 3 bases unmatched.

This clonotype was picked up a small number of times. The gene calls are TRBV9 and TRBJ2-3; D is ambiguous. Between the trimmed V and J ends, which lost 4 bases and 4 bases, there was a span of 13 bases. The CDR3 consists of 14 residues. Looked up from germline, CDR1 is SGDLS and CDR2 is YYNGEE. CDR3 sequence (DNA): TGTGCCAGCAGCCTTCATAGTGGGGCAGATACGCAGTATTTT. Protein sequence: CASSLHSGADTQYF.

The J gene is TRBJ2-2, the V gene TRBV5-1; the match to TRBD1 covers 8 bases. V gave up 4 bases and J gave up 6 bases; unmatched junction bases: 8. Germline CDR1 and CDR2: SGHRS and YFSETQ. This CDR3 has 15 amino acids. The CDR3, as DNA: TGCGCCAGCAGCCCGGACAGGGTCGGTTCCGGGGAGCTGTTTTTT. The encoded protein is CASSPDRVGSGELFF. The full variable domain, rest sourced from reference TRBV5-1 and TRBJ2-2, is KAGVTQTPRYLIKTRGQQVTLSCSPISGHRSVSWYQQTPGQGLQFLFEYFSETQRNKGNFPGRFSGRQFSNSRSEMNVSTLELGDSALYLCASSPDRVGSGELFFGEGSRLTVL.

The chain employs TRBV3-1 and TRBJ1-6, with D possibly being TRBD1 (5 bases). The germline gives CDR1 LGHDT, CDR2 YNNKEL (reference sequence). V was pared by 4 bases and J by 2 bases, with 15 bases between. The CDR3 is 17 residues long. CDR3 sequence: CASSPSSWGTYNSPLHF. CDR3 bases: TGTGCCAGCAGCCCCAGCAGCTGGGGGACCTATAATTCACCCCTCCACTTT.